Listed here is a single T cell receptor (beta chain). This sample is part of a study of cytomegalovirus exposure and HLA in healthy donors. Study summary: The 90 to 150 validation repertoires used the same platform as the 666 first-cohort repertoires, a later analysis reported.

The CDR3 is 17 amino acids. CDR1 is MDHEN, CDR2 SYDVKM, per germline. The germline V and J ends were trimmed by 0 bases and 0 bases, with 15 bases remaining between them. Clones were read by immunoSEQ multiplex PCR, and TCRdb kept only the in-frame ones, dropping some. The sample yields more than 300,000 clones, more than 80% seen once. Sequences were obtained from PBMCs. This clonotype originated in a woman aged 18-30 years in good health and CMV-seronegative. The genes are TRBV28 and TRBJ2-7, with TRBD1 as a possible D gene (5 bases). Here the CDR3 reads CASSLWTLQGISYEQYF. For the CDR3, the DNA is TGTGCCAGCAGTTTATGGACCCTGCAGGGAATCTCCTACGAGCAGTACTTC.